Each of the 3 T cell receptor beta chains below was sequenced from the same sample in a study of vaccination effects on CD4 cells after COVID-19. Measured with immunoSEQ multiplex PCR; TCRdb has only the in-frame clones, and not every one. The sample includes about 46,000 clones, around 74% seen only once; the top ten take about 14%. Antigen-specific CD4+ T cells were expanded with viral peptide pools in the ViraFEST assay before sequencing. Isolating CD4+ T cells followed approximately 9 days of culture. Of the BNT162b2 and mRNA-1273 vaccines, participants received two doses of one or the other. Antigens for these TCRs are unknown. Specimen: CD4+ T cells from PBMCs cultured with HCoV-OC43 spike peptides, collected after COVID-19 vaccination. Subset given: HCoV-OC43 spike overlapping peptide pool stimulation. The receptors were gathered from a human donor who received a COVID-19 vaccine.

This sequence joins TRBV7-2 and TRBJ2-1; D ambiguous. Germline CDR1 SGHTA, CDR2 FQGNSA. Trimming shortened V by 1 base and J by 4 bases, and 14 bases separated the two germline ends. CDR3 size: 16 residues. The CDR3 reads CASSLVPRGSYNEQFF. Written as DNA, the CDR3 is TGTGCCAGCAGCTTAGTGCCCCGTGGGTCGTACAATGAGCAGTTCTTC.

The chain links TRBV6-5 to TRBJ2-3; D not resolved. V was clipped by 2 bases and J by 11 bases, with 20 bases between them. This CDR3 has 15 amino acids. Per germline, CDR1 MNHEY and CDR2 SVGAGI. The CDR3 DNA reads TGTGCCAGCAGTTACCCTACGGGCCGTGGGTTTGGGCAGTATTTT. Translated, it gives CASSYPTGRGFGQYF.

Only one count was recorded for this clone. The gene calls are TRBV9 and TRBJ1-4; the D gene is possibly TRBD1 (5 bases). The V and J ends lost 7 bases and 4 bases respectively, with 8 bases between them. Germline loops: CDR1 SGDLS, CDR2 YYNGEE. The CDR3 covers 12 residues. The CDR3 DNA sequence: TGTGCCAGCGGGGGGTATAATGAAAAACTGTTTTTT. Protein sequence: CASGGYNEKLFF.